Listed below are T cell receptor beta chains from one sample, sequenced in a study of T-cell memory formation after mild COVID-19. Via MiXCR, TCRdb re-called the 5' RACE reads, giving one row per CDR3 protein. The sample records under 700,000 distinct CDR3 sequences, around 20% being singletons. Material: PBMCs or a T cell subset sorted from them (not recorded which). These receptors all come from an adult woman who had mild COVID-19 (a few samples of this study predate the infection). Cell type and time point are not known. Each CDR3 is given with its conserved first and last residue. The order of the fields is J gene, D gene, V gene, CDR3 length, clone size, CDR3 DNA, CDR3 protein. A D gene is named only where the DNA matches it firmly. The size field is filled for only some rows; it gives once, few, many or a size class.

TRBJ1-2,TRBD1,TRBV3-1,14,.,TGTGCCAGCAGCCCCAGGGGGACGAACTATGGCTACACCTTC,CASSPRGTNYGYTF
TRBJ2-3,.,TRBV19,13,.,TGTGCCAGTAACCAGGGAGGCACAGATACGCAGTATTTT,CASNQGGTDTQYF
TRBJ1-2,.,TRBV7-9,15,few,TGTGCCAGCAGTCAGGAATTACGGGATGACTATGGCTACACCTTC,CASSQELRDDYGYTF
TRBJ2-7,TRBD1,TRBV19,14,.,TGTGCCAGTACGGCAGGACAGGGGGCTCTCGAGCAGTACTTC,CASTAGQGALEQYF
TRBJ2-3,TRBD1,TRBV30,15,.,TGTGCCTGGAGGACAGGACAGGGTTTTTCAGATACGCAGTATTTT,CAWRTGQGFSDTQYF
TRBJ2-1,TRBD2,TRBV4-1,16,once,TGCGCCAGCAGCCAAAGGAGGGTAGCGGGAGTCCATGAGCAGTTCTTC,CASSQRRVAGVHEQFF
TRBJ2-1,TRBD2,TRBV6-2/TRBV6-3,14,.,TGTGCCAGCAGTACGGGACTAGCGAGAAATGAGCAGTTCTTC,CASSTGLARNEQFF
TRBJ1-1,TRBD1,TRBV7-2,16,.,TGTGCCAGCTCTTACAGGGGGCAGAGAATGAACACTGAAGCTTTCTTT,CASSYRGQRMNTEAFF
TRBJ2-7,.,TRBV19,18,once,TGTGCCAGTAGTATAGCTGCTAGTCCAGGGACACACACCTACGAGCAGTACTTC,CASSIAASPGTHTYEQYF
TRBJ2-2,.,TRBV3-1,14,once,TGTGCCAGCAGGGGGGAGCTGAACACCGGGGAGCTGTTTTTT,CASRGELNTGELFF
TRBJ2-7,.,TRBV29-1,13,many,TGCAGCGTTGAATCCGCGACAGCATACGAGCAGTACTTC,CSVESATAYEQYF
TRBJ2-3,.,TRBV9,14,few,TGTGCCAGCAGCGTAGGCGGAGACACAGATACGCAGTATTTT,CASSVGGDTDTQYF
TRBJ2-5,TRBD2,TRBV20-1,13,.,TGCAGTGCTCTAAGCGGGAATGGAGAGACCCAGTACTTC,CSALSGNGETQYF
TRBJ1-1,.,TRBV12-3/TRBV12-4,12,few,TGTGCCAGCAGTTTGGCGGCAACTGAAGCTTTCTTT,CASSLAATEAFF
TRBJ1-1,.,TRBV4-1,15,.,TGCGCCAGCAGCCAAGAGGGTGGGGTGAACACTGAAGCTTTCTTT,CASSQEGGVNTEAFF
TRBJ2-7,.,TRBV12-3/TRBV12-4,14,.,TGTGCCAGCAGTTTAGCGCTGGTATGGTACGAGCAGTACTTC,CASSLALVWYEQYF
TRBJ2-7,.,TRBV9,16,.,TGTGCCAGCAGCGTACTATGGGTCAGTGGGGATTACGAGCAGTACTTC,CASSVLWVSGDYEQYF
TRBJ2-7,TRBD2,TRBV30,11,.,TGTGCCTGGAGTGGAGTAGCGGGAGCGTACTTC,CAWSGVAGAYF
TRBJ1-2,.,TRBV29-1,15,few,TGCAGCGTTGAAGATAATCGGGGGCTTCGCTATGGCTACACCTTC,CSVEDNRGLRYGYTF
TRBJ2-2,.,TRBV5-1,14,few,TGCGCCAGCAGCTTGGTACAGGGCACCGGGGAGCTGTTTTTT,CASSLVQGTGELFF
TRBJ2-2,TRBD1,TRBV12-3/TRBV12-4,16,few,TGTGCCAGCAGTCATAGGGACAGGACGAACACCGGGGAGCTGTTTTTT,CASSHRDRTNTGELFF
TRBJ2-5,.,TRBV29-1,16,few,TGCAGCGTTGAAGCGGCCCCCCCTGATGTTGGAGAGACCCAGTACTTC,CSVEAAPPDVGETQYF
TRBJ2-2,TRBD1,TRBV7-9,18,.,TGTGCCAGCAGCTTAAATCCGGGACAGGGGCTGGAAACCGGGGAGCTGTTTTTT,CASSLNPGQGLETGELFF
TRBJ2-1,.,TRBV4-3,18,few,TGCGCCAGCAGCCAGATGGAAAGGGCTAGCGCCTACTACAATGAGCAGTTCTTC,CASSQMERASAYYNEQFF
TRBJ1-5,.,TRBV28,14,.,TGTGCCACCTTGACAGGCGTGGGCAATCAGCCCCAGCATTTT,CATLTGVGNQPQHF
TRBJ1-2,TRBD1,TRBV5-6,16,.,TGTGCCAGCAGCGCGCTGGGTTCGACAGGGGGCCGTGGCTACACCTTC,CASSALGSTGGRGYTF
TRBJ2-7,.,TRBV12-3/TRBV12-4,15,many,TGTGCCAGCAGTTTAGCCCTCGCGGGCGGCTACGAGCAGTACTTC,CASSLALAGGYEQYF
TRBJ2-7,TRBD2,TRBV5-1,15,.,TGCGCCAGCAGCTTGGATCCGGGAGGACCCTACGAGCAGTACTTC,CASSLDPGGPYEQYF
TRBJ2-3,.,TRBV7-6,14,few,TGTGCCAGCAGCTTGGGCAGGGGCGCAGATACGCAGTATTTT,CASSLGRGADTQYF
TRBJ2-5,TRBD2,TRBV23-1,18,.,TGCGCCAGCAGTCGTATACAGGGACTAGCGGGGGGCCAAGAGACCCAGTACTTC,CASSRIQGLAGGQETQYF
TRBJ1-2,TRBD1,TRBV3-1,16,.,TGTGCCAGCAGCCGGACAGGGGGCCAAGGTGACTATGGCTACACCTTC,CASSRTGGQGDYGYTF
TRBJ2-7,.,TRBV5-1,15,few,TGCGCCAGCAGCTTTGAACAGGGGGGGCACTACGAGCAGTACTTC,CASSFEQGGHYEQYF
TRBJ2-1,.,TRBV7-9,9,.,TGTGCCACAAACAATGAGCAGTTCTTC,CATNNEQFF
TRBJ2-5,TRBD2,TRBV7-9,15,few,TGTGCCAGCAGCTCAGGACTAGTCCCGAGGGAGACCCAGTACTTC,CASSSGLVPRETQYF
TRBJ2-5,TRBD1,TRBV4-1,16,many,TGCGCCAGCAGCCAGGGACAGGGGGGACTCCAAGAGACCCAGTACTTC,CASSQGQGGLQETQYF
TRBJ1-1,TRBD1,TRBV7-9,16,.,TGTGCCAGCAGCTTAGGGTTCGGGACAGCGAACACTGAAGCTTTCTTT,CASSLGFGTANTEAFF
TRBJ2-6,TRBD1,TRBV4-1,18,few,TGCGCCAGCAGCCCTCCAGGGGGCGACACCTCTGGGGCCAACGTCCTGACTTTC,CASSPPGGDTSGANVLTF
TRBJ2-7,.,TRBV9,13,few,TGTGCCAGCAGCTCCCCGACTGGGTACGAGCAGTACTTC,CASSSPTGYEQYF
TRBJ2-1,.,TRBV7-9,14,few,TGTGCCAGCACCAAGGACCAGTCATATGGTGAGCAGTTCTTC,CASTKDQSYGEQFF
TRBJ2-7,TRBD1,TRBV6-5,15,few,TGTGCCAGCAGTTATTCCGGGACAGGGATTACCGAGCAGTACTTC,CASSYSGTGITEQYF
TRBJ1-2,.,TRBV20-1,12,few,TGCAGTGCTAGTGGACGGGACTATGGCTACACCTTC,CSASGRDYGYTF
TRBJ1-5,.,TRBV29-1,13,.,TGCAGCGTTTCAGGGGCCGGCAATCAGCCCCAGCATTTT,CSVSGAGNQPQHF
TRBJ2-2,TRBD2,TRBV20-1,17,once,TGCAGTGCTAGAGACCCCCGGCGGGAGACTAACACCGGGGAGCTGTTTTTT,CSARDPRRETNTGELFF
TRBJ2-1,.,TRBV24-1,15,.,TGTGCCACCGGCCCTGGGCAGAGTTCTGGGAATGAGCAGTTCTTC,CATGPGQSSGNEQFF
TRBJ2-6,.,TRBV6-5,17,.,TGTGCCAGCAGTTACGGACACCCAGTGAGTGGGGCCAACGTCCTGACTTTC,CASSYGHPVSGANVLTF
TRBJ1-3,.,TRBV11-2,15,.,TGTGCCAGCAGCCATACATCCTTCTCTGGAAACACCATATATTTT,CASSHTSFSGNTIYF
TRBJ1-2,.,TRBV24-1,13,.,TGTGCCACCAGTGATTTGCCAGGGTCTGGCTACACCTTC,CATSDLPGSGYTF
TRBJ2-7,.,TRBV4-3,17,.,TGCGCCAGCAGCCGAAAAACAGGTCCAGGGATTGGCCACGAGCAGTACTTC,CASSRKTGPGIGHEQYF
TRBJ2-1,TRBD2,TRBV4-1,16,.,TGCGCCAGCAGCCAAGAGGGGACTAGCGGATACAATGAGCAGTTCTTC,CASSQEGTSGYNEQFF
TRBJ2-1,TRBD2,TRBV20-1,15,few,TGCAGTGCTCCTCTTCGGACTAGCGGGAGAGGTGAGCAGTTCTTC,CSAPLRTSGRGEQFF
TRBJ2-2,TRBD1,TRBV5-5,15,.,TGTGCCAGCAGACCGGGACAGACGAACACCGGGGAGCTGTTTTTT,CASRPGQTNTGELFF
TRBJ2-5,.,TRBV2,13,.,TGTGCCAGCAGTGATGTAGGCCGAGAGACCCAGTACTTC,CASSDVGRETQYF
TRBJ1-5,.,TRBV12-3/TRBV12-4,12,.,TGTGCCAGCACCCCGGGGGATCAGCCCCAGCATTTT,CASTPGDQPQHF
TRBJ1-2,.,TRBV29-1,14,.,TGCAGCGTTGATGGGGGGGGATTCGTGGATGGCTACACCTTC,CSVDGGGFVDGYTF
TRBJ1-5,.,TRBV6-6,15,.,TGTGCCAGCAGTTACGAGCCAGATAACAATCAGCCCCAGCATTTT,CASSYEPDNNQPQHF